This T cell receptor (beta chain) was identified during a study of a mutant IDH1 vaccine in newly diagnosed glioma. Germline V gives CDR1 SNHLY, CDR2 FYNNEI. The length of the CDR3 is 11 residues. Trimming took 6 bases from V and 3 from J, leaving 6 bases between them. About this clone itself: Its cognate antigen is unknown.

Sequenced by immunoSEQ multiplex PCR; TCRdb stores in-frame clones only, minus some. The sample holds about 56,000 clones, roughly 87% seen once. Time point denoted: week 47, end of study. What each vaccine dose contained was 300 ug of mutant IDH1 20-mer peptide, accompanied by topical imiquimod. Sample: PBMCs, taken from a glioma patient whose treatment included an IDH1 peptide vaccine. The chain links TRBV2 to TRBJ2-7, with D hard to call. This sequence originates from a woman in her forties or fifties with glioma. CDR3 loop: CASRSIYEQYF. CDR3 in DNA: TGTGCCAGCAGGTCTATCTACGAGCAGTACTTC.